The rows below give T cell receptor beta chains drawn from one sample of a study of PD-1 blockade in classical Hodgkin lymphoma. Sequencing used immunoSEQ multiplex PCR; TCRdb keeps in-frame clones, though not all of them. In the table there are more than 45,000 clones, around 93% of which are singletons. The material was peripheral blood mononuclear cells (PBMCs), obtained before the second cycle of nivolumab. Receptors originate from a human donor with classical Hodgkin lymphoma. Both conserved end residues are part of each CDR3. D genes are given only for firm matches. A row's size may be missing; if present it is once, few, many or a size class.

cdr3_nt cdr3_aa cdr3_length v_call d_call clone_size j_call
TGTGCCAGCAGCCCCAATGCAGCAGGGATTAAGTTGAACGAGCAGTACTTC CASSPNAAGIKLNEQYF 17 TRBV9 NA NA TRBJ2-7
TGTGCCAGCAGTGAACTATCCAGGGATAATGGCTACACCTTC CASSELSRDNGYTF 14 TRBV9 NA NA TRBJ1-2
TGCGCCAGCAGCTTGGGAAGGGACAGGGTACCCTACGAGCAGTACTTC CASSLGRDRVPYEQYF 16 TRBV5-1 TRBD1 NA TRBJ2-7
TGTGCCAGTAGGACGCAAGCTTTCAGCGGGACCCAGTACTTC CASRTQAFSGTQYF 14 TRBV19 NA few TRBJ2-5
TGTGCCAGCAGTCAGGGGACGATTGAAGCTTTCTTT CASSQGTIEAFF 12 TRBV27 NA NA TRBJ1-1
TGTGCCAGCAGTGGCAAGGCGGGCGGATACGAGCAGTACTTC CASSGKAGGYEQYF 14 TRBV7-9 NA once TRBJ2-7
TGTGCCAGCAGTCAGACGGTACCGGGTGAAGCTTTCTTT CASSQTVPGEAFF 13 TRBV28 NA NA TRBJ1-1
TGTGCCACACGGACAGGGACGAACACCGGGGAGCTGTTTTTT CATRTGTNTGELFF 14 TRBV10-3 TRBD1 NA TRBJ2-2
TGTGCCTGGTCCAAGAGCGGGACAGGGGGCGAAAACACCATATATTTT CAWSKSGTGGENTIYF 16 TRBV30 TRBD1 NA TRBJ1-3
TGCAGCGCCCCGGACAGGAACACCGGGGAGCTGTTTTTT CSAPDRNTGELFF 13 TRBV29-1 NA NA TRBJ2-2
TGTGCCAGCAGTTTTGACCTTTGGTCCTCTGGGGCCAACGTCCTGACTTTC CASSFDLWSSGANVLTF 17 TRBV27 NA few TRBJ2-6
TGCGCCAGCAGCCTTTCCAATGGGGCCAGGGCGGCTGGAAACACCATATATTTT CASSLSNGARAAGNTIYF 18 TRBV23-1 NA NA TRBJ1-3
TGTGCCAGCAGTATAACAGGGGACGACATTCAGTACTTC CASSITGDDIQYF 13 TRBV5-5 TRBD1 NA TRBJ2-4
TGTGCCAGCAGCGCAGGGGTCACCGGGGAGCTGTTTTTT CASSAGVTGELFF 13 TRBV9 NA NA TRBJ2-2
TGCAGCGTTGGAGGGACAGGTATACCGAACTATGGCTACACCTTC CSVGGTGIPNYGYTF 15 TRBV29-1 TRBD1 NA TRBJ1-2
TGTGCCAGCGGGGTCACTAGCGGGGCCTACAATGAGCAGTTCTTC CASGVTSGAYNEQFF 15 TRBV27 TRBD2 NA TRBJ2-1
TGTGCCAGCAGCCAAGTGCGACCATGGGAGCAGTACTTC CASSQVRPWEQYF 13 TRBV14 NA NA TRBJ2-7
TGTGCCAGCAGCTTCTATGAAGGGACAGGGAGTGAAAAACTGTTTTTT CASSFYEGTGSEKLFF 16 TRBV7-9 TRBD1 NA TRBJ1-4
TGTGCCAGCTCACCAGTATCAGATACGCAGTATTTT CASSPVSDTQYF 12 TRBV18 NA NA TRBJ2-3
TGTGCCAGCAGACTAGAAGGGTATAGCAATCAGCCCCAGCATTTT CASRLEGYSNQPQHF 15 TRBV28 NA large TRBJ1-5
TGTGCCAGCAGTGAAGCGTCAGGGGTGGGCCATCAGCCCCAGCATTTT CASSEASGVGHQPQHF 16 TRBV6-1 NA NA TRBJ1-5
TGTGCCAGCTCACCCCTGCAGGGGGCCGAGTACACTGAAGCTTTCTTT CASSPLQGAEYTEAFF 16 TRBV18 TRBD1 NA TRBJ1-1
TGTGCCAGCAGCTTAGTCGTGGAGACCCAGTACTTC CASSLVVETQYF 12 TRBV7-2 NA NA TRBJ2-5
TGTGCCATCAGTGAGTCCGGACTAGCGGGAGCCGGCGAGCAGTACTTC CAISESGLAGAGEQYF 16 TRBV10-3 TRBD2 NA TRBJ2-7
TGTGCCAGCAGCGTAGCCTCGACGTACACAGATACGCAGTATTTT CASSVASTYTDTQYF 15 TRBV9 NA NA TRBJ2-3
TGTGCCAGCAGCTCAGGACTAGCGGGGGGGGATACGCAGTATTTT CASSSGLAGGDTQYF 15 TRBV7-9 TRBD2 NA TRBJ2-3
TGTGCCAGCAGCTTAGGGGACAGGGCGGATGAAAAACTGTTTTTT CASSLGDRADEKLFF 15 TRBV7-9 TRBD1 NA TRBJ1-4
TGTGCCAGCAGCGTAGAAGGACAGGGCGAAGAGACCCAGTACTTC CASSVEGQGEETQYF 15 TRBV9 TRBD1 NA TRBJ2-5
TGTGCCAGTAGTTCCCGGACTAGCGGCAGGCTTGGGAATGAGCAGTTCTTC CASSSRTSGRLGNEQFF 17 TRBV19 TRBD2 NA TRBJ2-1
TGTGCCAGCAGCTTCAGGGTCATAGGCAATCAGCCCCAGCATTTT CASSFRVIGNQPQHF 15 TRBV7-7 NA once TRBJ1-5
TGTGCCAGCAGCTTTGGGGGGGTGGGGACTACCCCCTACGAGCAGTACTTC CASSFGGVGTTPYEQYF 17 TRBV5-4 TRBD2 NA TRBJ2-7
TGTGCCAGCAGTTACGACTTGATGGCTAGCGGGAGATACGAGCAGTACTTC CASSYDLMASGRYEQYF 17 TRBV27 TRBD2 NA TRBJ2-7
TGTGCCAGCAGGGCTAGGGGCGACTCCTCTGGAAACACCATATATTTT CASRARGDSSGNTIYF 16 TRBV25-1 NA medium-sized TRBJ1-3
TGTGCCAGCAGTTTATTCGCACAAACTGAAGCTTTCTTT CASSLFAQTEAFF 13 TRBV28 NA NA TRBJ1-1
TGTGCCAGCAGCTCCCTGGGAGTGGCCAAAAACATTCAGTACTTC CASSSLGVAKNIQYF 15 TRBV7-3 NA NA TRBJ2-4
TGTGCTAGTGGTATTACAGGGGTCTACGAGCAGTACTTC CASGITGVYEQYF 13 TRBV12-5 TRBD1 NA TRBJ2-7
TGTGCCAGCAGCTTAGCGCTGGACAGCACGGCAAAACTGTTTTTT CASSLALDSTAKLFF 15 TRBV7-9 NA NA TRBJ1-4
TGCGCCAGCAGCTTCGAGTTCGGGGCGCAATCGACTGAAGCTTTCTTT CASSFEFGAQSTEAFF 16 TRBV5-1 NA NA TRBJ1-1
TGTGCCAGCAGCCCCGAAGGTGACTACGAGCAGTACTTC CASSPEGDYEQYF 13 TRBV9 NA NA TRBJ2-7
TGTGCCAGCAGTAAACCGGACAGGGGCCCTGGAAACACCATATATTTT CASSKPDRGPGNTIYF 16 TRBV28 TRBD1 NA TRBJ1-3
TGTGCCAGCAGCAAAGTCGACGGTCCTGACACAGATACGCAGTATTTT CASSKVDGPDTDTQYF 16 TRBV21-1 NA NA TRBJ2-3
TGTGCCAGCAGTTACTTGGGTCTGGATTCACCCCTCCACTTT CASSYLGLDSPLHF 14 TRBV6-5 NA NA TRBJ1-6
TGTGCCAGCAGACCGGGACAGGGGGCTAAGACCGGGGAGCTGTTTTTT CASRPGQGAKTGELFF 16 TRBV27 TRBD1 NA TRBJ2-2
TGTGCCAGCACCCCCAAAGGGGGCAGTGAAAAACTGTTTTTT CASTPKGGSEKLFF 14 TRBV13 TRBD1 NA TRBJ1-4
TGTGCCAGCAGCTGGCTTTTTCGGGAGGGCACCGGGGAGCTGTTTTTT CASSWLFREGTGELFF 16 TRBV7-2 TRBD2 NA TRBJ2-2
TGCGCCAGCAGCCAAGATCCCGGGACAGTTGGGGAGCAGTACTTC CASSQDPGTVGEQYF 15 TRBV4-3 TRBD1 NA TRBJ2-7
TGTGCCAGCCTCGGGACGGCCACTGAAGCTTTCTTT CASLGTATEAFF 12 TRBV28 NA NA TRBJ1-1
TGTGCCGTACGGACAGGGACGAACACTGAAGCTTTCTTT CAVRTGTNTEAFF 13 TRBV10-3 TRBD1 NA TRBJ1-1
TGTGCCACCAGCAGATATCCCGTCGGGGAGCTGTTTTTT CATSRYPVGELFF 13 TRBV15 NA NA TRBJ2-2
TGTGCCAGCAGCTTAAGCGCACTAGCGGGAGTCGGGGAGCTGTTTTTT CASSLSALAGVGELFF 16 TRBV7-6 TRBD2 NA TRBJ2-2
TGTGCCATCAGTGTTCGGACGGGGGACTATGGCTACACCTTC CAISVRTGDYGYTF 14 TRBV10-3 NA NA TRBJ1-2
TGTGCCAGCAGCTTAGGTGTTCAGCCCCAGCATTTT CASSLGVQPQHF 12 TRBV7-8 NA NA TRBJ1-5
TGTGCCAGCAGCTTAGGAGGGGGTGGGGCAGAGACCCAGTACTTC CASSLGGGGAETQYF 15 TRBV7-7 NA NA TRBJ2-5